These 26 T cell receptor beta chains originate from one sample sequenced in a study of naive CD8 T cells in extremely preterm neonates. Generated by immunoSEQ multiplex PCR, the TCRdb table keeps only in-frame clones and is missing some. Found here are approximately 7,000 clones, around nine tenths of them singletons; the top ten hold over 0.45%. Without labor or membrane rupture, elective cesareans at about 35-43 weeks supplied term cord blood. Sequencing used naive CD8+ T cells from cord blood. These receptors originate from a newborn in good health.

The chain recombines TRBV11-2 with TRBJ1-2; 9 bases map to TRBD1. This CDR3 region has 15 residues. The germline V gene encodes CDR1 SGHAT and CDR2 FQNNGV. V shed 1 base, J shed 4 bases, and the junction held 4 bases outside the gene matches. The CDR3 DNA is TGTGCCAGCAGCTTAGGAACAGGGGGCGGCTATGGCTACACCTTC. This translates into CASSLGTGGGYGYTF.

This chain links TRBV14 with TRBJ2-1; weak D call: TRBD1 (5 bases). V was cut by 0 bases and J by 4 bases, with 10 bases left in between. Germline CDR1 reads SGHDN; CDR2 reads FVKESK. The CDR3 is made up of 15 amino acids. CDR3 loop: CASSQDVGVYNEQFF. The CDR3 nucleotides read TGTGCCAGCAGCCAAGATGTAGGGGTTTACAATGAGCAGTTCTTC.

The chain carries TRBV5-4 and TRBJ1-2, with TRBD1 as a possible D gene (6 bases). The CDR3 sequence is 12 residues long. The germline V and J ends were trimmed by 5 bases and 3 bases, with 8 bases remaining between them. The germline V gene has CDR1 SGHNT and CDR2 YYREEE (reference sequence). CDR3 sequence reads: CASRGGHYGYTF. The CDR3 coding sequence is TGTGCCAGCAGGGGGGGGCACTATGGCTACACCTTC.

This rearrangement joins TRBV6-1 to TRBJ2-7; tentative D call: TRBD2 (6 bases). With 8 bases removed from V and 2 bases from J, the gap between germline ends came to 13 bases. The V gene's germline CDR1 is MNHNS and CDR2 SASEGT. The CDR3 extends over 13 amino acids. The CDR3, as DNA: TGTGCCAGCCGACTAGTCCCACCCTACGAGCAGTACTTC. As protein: CASRLVPPYEQYF.

This clone was counted a few times. The V and J genes are TRBV4-1 and TRBJ2-7; D perhaps matches TRBD2 (5 bases). V gave up 0 bases and J gave up 3 bases, with 6 bases separating them. CDR3 length: 13 residues. Germline loops: CDR1 MGHRA, CDR2 YSYEKL. The CDR3 here is CASSQETSYEQYF. DNA for the CDR3: TGCGCCAGCAGCCAAGAAACTAGCTACGAGCAGTACTTC.

The J gene is TRBJ1-5, the V gene TRBV27; 7 bases align to TRBD1. Germline trimming cut 5 bases from V and 4 bases from J; bases unmatched to any gene: 5. This CDR3 contains 14 residues. CDR1 is MNHEY and CDR2 is SMNVEV in the germline V gene (reference sequence). CDR3 sequence: CASSPPGQNQPQHF. The CDR3 nucleotides are TGTGCCAGCAGTCCTCCGGGACAGAATCAGCCCCAGCATTTT.

The chain couples TRBV19 to TRBJ1-2; 7 bases agree with TRBD1. Germline CDR1 is LNHDA and CDR2 is SQIVND (reference sequence). The CDR3 is made up of 14 amino acids. Trimming cost V 3 bases and J 3 bases; bases outside gene matches: 4. CDR3: CASSITGTDYGYTF. The CDR3 DNA is TGTGCCAGTAGTATCACCGGGACAGACTATGGCTACACCTTC.

The rearrangement uses TRBV4-1 and TRBJ2-3; D ambiguous. This CDR3 region has 16 residues. The V end was cut by 1 base, the J end by 0 bases, with 11 bases between. Germline V gene lookup returns CDR1 MGHRA and CDR2 YSYEKL. The chain's CDR3 is CASSQGVPSSTDTQYF. The CDR3 DNA is TGCGCCAGCAGCCAAGGCGTACCATCTAGCACAGATACGCAGTATTTT.

The V gene is TRBV4-3, the J gene TRBJ2-1; TRBD2 agrees at 11 bases. V shed 6 bases and J 5 bases; nucleotides not matched to a gene: 3. Germline V gene data show CDR1 as LGHNA and CDR2 as YSLEER. The CDR3 runs 14 residues. The CDR3 coding sequence is TGCGCCAGCAGACCGACTAGCGGGAACAATGAGCAGTTCTTC. Protein: CASRPTSGNNEQFF.

The chain couples TRBV13 to TRBJ2-5; D is uncertain. CDR3 length: 11 residues. Per germline, CDR1 PRHDT and CDR2 FYEKMQ (reference sequence). Between the trimmed V and J ends, which lost 1 base and 11 bases, there was a span of 8 bases. CDR3 region: CASSLVEKQYF. The CDR3 DNA reads as TGTGCCAGCAGCTTAGTTGAGAAGCAGTACTTC.

The chain employs TRBV19 and TRBJ1-4; the D gene is possibly TRBD1 (5 bases). This CDR3 contains 13 residues. CDR1 and CDR2 (germline): LNHDA, SQIVND (reference sequence). V was cut by 7 bases and J by 0 bases, with 6 bases left in between. CDR3 bases: TGTGCCAGTAAAGGGGCAACTAATGAAAAACTGTTTTTT. This gives the protein CASKGATNEKLFF.

The rearrangement uses TRBV15 and TRBJ1-1; D is uncertain. The CDR3 is made up of 13 amino acids. V lost 3 bases, J lost 1 base, and 6 bases lay in between. Germline V gene lookup returns CDR1 LNHNV and CDR2 YYDKDF (reference sequence). CDR3 region: CATSSRRNTEAFF. The CDR3 nucleotides are TGTGCCACCAGCAGCCGGAGGAACACTGAAGCTTTCTTT.

The chain carries TRBV6-5 and TRBJ1-1; tentative D call: TRBD1 (5 bases). Germline lookup yields CDR1 MNHEY and CDR2 SVGAGI. This CDR3 contains 14 residues. V was pared by 0 bases and J by 4 bases, with 9 bases between. CDR3 residues: CASSYSGEATEAFF. The CDR3 coding sequence is TGTGCCAGCAGTTACTCAGGGGAGGCCACTGAAGCTTTCTTT.

The genes are TRBV4-1 and TRBJ1-1; possible D gene TRBD1, 5 bases. The ends were cut back, 2 bases at V and 8 bases at J, with 9 bases in the middle. CDR1 and CDR2 from the germline V gene are MGHRA and YSYEKL. The CDR3 is 12 residues long. CDR3 sequence reads: CASSQRGGEAFF. CDR3 in DNA: TGCGCCAGCAGCCAAAGGGGAGGAGAAGCTTTCTTT.

The chain links TRBV5-1 to TRBJ2-2; TRBD2 aligns across 10 bases. This CDR3 contains 17 residues. Germline CDR1 SGHRS, CDR2 YFSETQ. The ends lost 6 bases at V and 4 bases at J; junction bases unmatched: 12. DNA for the CDR3: TGCGCCAGCAATCAGCGGGGGGGATACGATGGCACCGGGGAGCTGTTTTTT. Its protein product is CASNQRGGYDGTGELFF.

In its sample, this clone was seen once. This CDR3 reads CASSPSRTGSLGYTF. The CDR3 region has the DNA TGTGCCAGCAGTCCCTCTCGGACAGGGTCTCTTGGCTACACCTTC. The chain carries TRBV27 and TRBJ1-2, with 8 nucleotides matching TRBD1. This CDR3 is built from 15 residues. The V gene's germline CDR1 is MNHEY and CDR2 SMNVEV (reference sequence). The ends lost 5 bases at V and 7 bases at J; junction bases unmatched: 12.

The count of this clone is one. The V call is TRBV27, the J call TRBJ1-2; 12 bases map to TRBD1. The V and J ends lost 3 bases and 5 bases, in that order; junction bases with no gene match: 4. The CDR3 spans 15 residues. Germline values: CDR1 MNHEY, CDR2 SMNVEV (reference sequence). The CDR3 DNA reads TGTGCCAGCAGTTTGGGACAGGGGGCGCTTTATGGCTACACCTTC. Translation: CASSLGQGALYGYTF.

The V call is TRBV19, the J call TRBJ2-3, with 8 nucleotides matching TRBD2. V shed 3 bases, J shed 9 bases, and the junction held 11 bases outside the gene matches. CDR1 and CDR2 from the germline V gene are LNHDA and SQIVND (reference sequence). The CDR3 runs 15 residues. CDR3 in amino acids: CASSIGTRGVRTQYF. CDR3 DNA sequence: TGTGCCAGTAGTATCGGGACTAGAGGGGTTAGAACGCAGTATTTT.

A single count supports this clone. The genes are TRBV7-9 and TRBJ1-2, with 8 bases identical to TRBD1. The J segment lost 4 bases and the V segment lost 3 bases, leaving 7 bases of the junction unmatched. CDR1 SEHNR and CDR2 FQNEAQ come from the germline V gene (reference sequence). CDR3 length: 15 residues. The CDR3 DNA reads as TGTGCCAGCAGCTTGACAGGGGAGAGGTTCTATGGCTACACCTTC. Its protein product is CASSLTGERFYGYTF.

The chain couples TRBV18 to TRBJ2-7, with TRBD2 identical over 7 bases. This CDR3 comprises 14 residues. Per germline, CDR1 KGHSH and CDR2 LQKENI. Trimming removed 2 bases from V and 0 bases from J; junction bases left unmatched: 1. The CDR3, as DNA: TGTGCCAGCTCACCAGGGGGGGGCTCCTACGAGCAGTACTTC. It encodes CASSPGGGSYEQYF.

CDR3 sequence: CASSTSGSATDTQYF. Here the CDR3 DNA reads TGTGCCAGCAGCACTAGCGGGAGTGCCACAGATACGCAGTATTTT. The V and J genes are TRBV13 and TRBJ2-3; TRBD2 matches at 11 bases. Per germline, CDR1 PRHDT and CDR2 FYEKMQ (reference sequence). The ends lost 5 bases at V and 2 bases at J; junction bases unmatched: 3. This CDR3 is 15 amino acids long.

Note on this clone: Relative to the germline gene, one junction end is altered; a read error may explain this. The CDR3 reads CASSVSGTSSFEQYF. For the CDR3, the DNA is TGTGCCAGCAGCGTATCCGGGACTAGTTCCTTCGAGCAGTACTTC. The chain combines TRBV9 with TRBJ2-7; the match to TRBD2 covers 8 bases. The CDR3 is made up of 15 amino acids. CDR1 and CDR2 from the germline V gene are SGDLS and YYNGEE.

J is TRBJ2-1 and V is TRBV29-1; D is uncertain. Germline CDR1 and CDR2: SQVTM and ANQGSEA. The CDR3 extends over 10 amino acids. The ends were cut back, 4 bases at V and 7 bases at J, with 5 bases in the middle. CDR3: CSVVRNEQFF. Here the CDR3 DNA reads TGCAGCGTTGTGCGGAATGAGCAGTTCTTC.

This clone was recorded once. One end of the junction does not line up with germline, which may come from a read error. The chain is built from TRBV13 and TRBJ2-4; perhaps TRBD1 as D (6 bases). Germline CDR1 PRHDT, CDR2 FYEKMQ (reference sequence). There are 12 residues in the CDR3. This CDR3 reads CASSLEGGIQHF. In DNA form, the CDR3 reads TGTGCCAGCAGCTTAGAAGGGGGTATACAGCACTTC.

The chain combines TRBV4-1 with TRBJ2-7, with a possible D match to TRBD1 (6 bases). This CDR3 is built from 16 residues. Germline V CDR1 and CDR2: MGHRA, YSYEKL. The ends were cut back, 0 bases at V and 0 bases at J, with 12 bases in the middle. CDR3 in DNA: TGCGCCAGCAGCCAAGATTCAATGACAGGCTCCTACGAGCAGTACTTC. Translating it yields CASSQDSMTGSYEQYF.

The V and J genes are TRBV18 and TRBJ1-3; 7 bases match TRBD1. Germline assignment: CDR1 KGHSH and CDR2 LQKENI. After removal of 8 bases from V and 4 bases from J, the junction contained 11 bases not matched to a gene. There are 15 residues in the CDR3. The CDR3 region is CASQLDRAIGNTIYF. CDR3 sequence (DNA): TGTGCCAGCCAACTCGACAGGGCGATAGGAAACACCATATATTTT.